Presented here are 19 T cell receptor beta chains from one specimen sequenced in a study of T cells after yellow fever vaccination (dated by TCRdb to between 2019 and 2020). Interpreted using the paper, the treatment or condition label stands for: live attenuated yellow fever vaccine strain. The library was produced with 5' RACE. This sample was sequenced with an Illumina HiSeq 2500. The raw public reads went through TCRdb reprocessing: fastp at Q25, MiXCR clone calling, in-frame beta chains kept. Every distinct CDR3 protein forms one entry, paired with its most common genes and DNA. In this sample the table shows roughly 520,000 distinct CDR3 sequences, about a fifth of which occur a single time. Approximately 16% of the sample is taken by the ten largest. The specimen was PBMCs, collected more than 20 days after the first yellow fever vaccination. These receptors were obtained from a man aged 18 to 29 who received the YFV17D yellow fever vaccine.

V gene TRBV5-6 combines with J gene TRBJ2-3, with D perhaps assigned TRBD1 or TRBD2 (6 bases each). Per the germline V gene, CDR1 is SGHDT and CDR2 is YYEEEE. The CDR3 is 18 residues long. V shed 4 bases and J shed 6 bases, with 27 bases lying between them. The CDR3 DNA sequence: TGTGCCAGCAGCGGAGGGGGGCGGGGAGAGGCACTATTGGATACGCAGTATTTT. It translates to CASSGGGRGEALLDTQYF.

This clonotype came up a few times. The chain is built from TRBV29-1 and TRBJ1-2; D unresolved. The CDR3 spans 14 residues. The germline V gene encodes CDR1 SQVTM and CDR2 ANQGSEA. The germline V and J ends were trimmed by 2 bases and 0 bases, with 10 bases remaining between them. The CDR3 loop is CSVEQKGSNYGYTF. The CDR3 nucleotides are TGCAGCGTTGAACAAAAAGGGTCTAACTATGGCTACACCTTC.

The genes are TRBV28 and TRBJ1-1, with D unclear. Per germline, CDR1 MDHEN and CDR2 SYDVKM. The CDR3 spans 12 residues. V lost 7 bases and J 7 bases, leaving 13 bases between the germline ends. The CDR3 DNA reads TGTGCCAGCATTAATCAACCTTTTGAAGCTTTCTTT. This encodes CASINQPFEAFF.

CDR3 sequence (DNA): TGTGCCAGCAGTCGGACTGGACACATGAACACTGAAGCTTTCTTT. As protein: CASSRTGHMNTEAFF. The rearrangement joins TRBV6-2 or TRBV6-3 to TRBJ1-1, with D perhaps matching TRBD1 (5 bases). CDR1 is MNHEY and CDR2 is SVGEGT in the germline V gene. The CDR3 is 15 residues long. V shed 5 bases and J shed 0 bases, with 13 bases lying between them.

The rearrangement links TRBV7-2 to TRBJ2-2; 11 bases are shared with TRBD1. The V gene end was trimmed by 0 bases and the J gene end by 4 bases; junction bases not matched to a gene: 4. CDR1 is SGHTA, CDR2 FQGNSA, per germline. This CDR3 region has 17 residues. In DNA form, the CDR3 reads TGTGCCAGCAGCTTAGCTCAGGGGACAGGGGGCACCGGGGAGCTGTTTTTT. Translation gives CASSLAQGTGGTGELFF.

This clonotype was recorded a few times. The chain has TRBV20-1 and TRBJ1-3; TRBD1 aligns across 10 bases. Trimming took 6 bases from V and 2 from J; bases not matched to a gene: 7. This CDR3 spans 15 amino acids. From germline, CDR1 is DFQATT and CDR2 SNEGSKA (reference sequence). CDR3 sequence reads: CSAPSGTGAGNTIYF. CDR3 in DNA: TGCAGTGCCCCTTCGGGGACAGGGGCTGGAAACACCATATATTTT.

In this sample, this clonotype turned up many times. The chain recombines TRBV15 with TRBJ2-7; 7 bases agree with TRBD1. The trim removed 2 bases at V and 3 bases at J, leaving 4 bases unmatched. The CDR3 contains 14 residues. Germline CDR1 is LNHNV and CDR2 is YYDKDF (reference sequence). The CDR3 DNA follows: TGTGCCACCAGCAGAACGGGACAGAGCTACGAGCAGTACTTC. Amino acid sequence: CATSRTGQSYEQYF.

The rearrangement links TRBV5-1 to TRBJ1-2, with 7 bases aligning to TRBD1. The CDR3 runs 15 residues. CDR1 is SGHRS, CDR2 YFSETQ, per germline. The V gene end was trimmed by 4 bases and the J gene end by 3 bases; junction bases not matched to a gene: 9. The CDR3 loop reads CASSIHRGHHYGYTF. CDR3 nucleotides: TGCGCCAGCAGCATTCACAGGGGTCACCACTATGGCTACACCTTC.

V and J are TRBV11-2 and TRBJ2-5, with 9 bases identical to TRBD1. Losses at the gene ends were 3 bases for V and 4 bases for J; bases not matched to a gene: 9. CDR3 length: 16 residues. Looked up from germline, CDR1 is SGHAT and CDR2 is FQNNGV. The CDR3 nucleotides are TGTGCCAGCAGCTTCGGGAGGACAGGGGTGATAGAGACCCAGTACTTC. This translates into CASSFGRTGVIETQYF.

CDR3 DNA sequence: TGTGCCATCAGCCCGACCCGGCGAACGGTGGGGACTAGCGGGGGCGAGCAGTACTTC. It encodes CAISPTRRTVGTSGGEQYF. The chain links TRBV10-3 to TRBJ2-7; 14 nucleotides agree with TRBD2. The CDR3 length is 19 residues. Germline V gene lookup returns CDR1 ENHRY and CDR2 SYGVKD. After removal of 6 bases from V and 6 bases from J, the junction contained 19 bases not matched to a gene.

This chain joins TRBV20-1 and TRBJ1-5; a possible D gene is TRBD1 (5 bases). Per germline, CDR1 DFQATT and CDR2 SNEGSKA (reference sequence). V was pared by 2 bases and J by 7 bases, with 12 bases between. CDR3 length equals 13 residues. CDR3 nucleotide sequence: TGCAGTGCTAGACAGGGAGGAGACCAGCCCCAGCATTTT. Residues: CSARQGGDQPQHF.

V and J are TRBV3-1 and TRBJ2-7; TRBD2 might be the D (5 bases). Trimming pared 8 bases from V and 6 bases from J, leaving 8 bases between. In germline, CDR1 is LGHDT, CDR2 YNNKEL (reference sequence). This CDR3 is built from 10 residues. In DNA form, the CDR3 reads TGTGCCAGCGCGGGCTCCGAGCAGTACGTC. Translating gives CASAGSEQYV.

This chain links TRBV20-1 with TRBJ1-2; a weak D match, TRBD1 (5 bases). This CDR3 contains 13 residues. Trimming cost V 2 bases and J 8 bases, with 15 bases left between them. The germline V gene encodes CDR1 DFQATT and CDR2 SNEGSKA (reference sequence). The CDR3 region is CSARRSGGGGYTF. CDR3 bases: TGCAGTGCTAGACGGTCCGGGGGTGGCGGCTACACCTTC.

This chain links TRBV12-3 or TRBV12-4 with TRBJ2-7; D uncertain. The germline V and J ends were trimmed by 2 bases and 4 bases, with 12 bases remaining between them. This CDR3 is 14 amino acids long. CDR3 in DNA: TGTGCCAGCAGTTTAAGGGCAGGTGGATACGAGCAGTACTTC. Amino acid sequence: CASSLRAGGYEQYF.

The chain uses TRBV2 and TRBJ1-5, with D maybe TRBD1 (5 bases). Germline V gives CDR1 SNHLY, CDR2 FYNNEI. With 4 bases removed from V and 6 bases from J, the gap between germline ends came to 10 bases. This CDR3 has 13 amino acids. This chain's CDR3 is CASSGRDRQPQHF. CDR3 nucleotides: TGTGCCAGCAGTGGAAGGGACCGTCAGCCCCAGCATTTT.

This clonotype showed up just a few times. This chain joins TRBV5-5 and TRBJ2-3; D gene ambiguous. V was shortened by 1 base and J by 4 bases, with 19 bases between the two germline ends. The CDR3 has 17 residues. Germline V gives CDR1 SGHKS, CDR2 YYEKEE (reference sequence). The CDR3 reads CASSLFKQNFLADTQYF. The CDR3 DNA follows: TGTGCCAGCAGCTTGTTTAAACAGAATTTTTTGGCAGATACGCAGTATTTT.

The table lists this clonotype with a few counts. This chain links TRBV11-3 with TRBJ2-3, with D possibly TRBD1 on 6 matching bases. The CDR3 totals 12 residues. Per germline, CDR1 SGHNT and CDR2 YENEEA. V lost 8 bases, J lost 7 bases, and 13 bases lay in between. The CDR3 DNA is TGTGCCAGCGGCAAGGGGGTGAATACGCAGTATTTT. This gives the protein CASGKGVNTQYF.

This clonotype turned up a few times. The chain has TRBV7-9 and TRBJ1-6; D remains unclear. CDR1 and CDR2 from the germline V gene are SEHNR and FQNEAQ (reference sequence). V was trimmed by 5 bases and J by 2 bases, leaving 7 bases between them. CDR3 length: 14 amino acids. In nucleotides, the CDR3 is TGTGCCAGCAGCCCCGGCACCTATAATTCACCCCTCCACTTT. Translated: CASSPGTYNSPLHF. Drawing the rest from reference TRBV7-9 and TRBJ1-6, the complete variable domain is DTGVSQNPRHKITKRGQNVTFRCDPISEHNRLYWYRQTLGQGPEFLTYFQNEAQLEKSRLLSDRFSAERPKGSFSTLEIQRTEQGDSAMYLCASSPGTYNSPLHFGNGTRLTVT.

This chain uses TRBV14 with TRBJ2-1, with a possible D match to TRBD1 (5 bases). V dropped 1 base and J dropped 15 bases, with 16 bases sitting between them. This CDR3 comprises 13 residues. Germline values: CDR1 SGHDN, CDR2 FVKESK. The CDR3 sequence: CASSQANTGRPFF. CDR3 nucleotides: TGTGCCAGCAGCCAAGCTAATACAGGACGGCCGTTCTTC.